This paragraph reports one T cell receptor (beta chain). This sample is part of a study of T cell responses to AZD1222 COVID-19 vaccine. Produced via immunoSEQ multiplex PCR; TCRdb's table is partial and in-frame only. Here the sample spans about 120,000 clones, around 90% being singletons. Germline CDR1 is MNHNS and CDR2 is SASEGT. V lost 2 bases and J 4 bases, leaving 11 bases between the germline ends. The CDR3 totals 14 residues. The source of this sequence is an adult in good health. The sequencing here drew on peripheral blood, taken on day 0 of AZD1222 vaccination. The chain couples TRBV6-1 to TRBJ2-5; D is perhaps TRBD1 (7 bases). The CDR3 is CASSEQGGLETQYF. The CDR3 DNA sequence: TGTGCCAGCAGTGAACAGGGGGGCTTAGAGACCCAGTACTTC.